The source of this T cell receptor (beta chain) is a study of blood T cell repertoires in COVID-19. Overall study context: Samples came from the United States, Italy and Spain, spanning acute and convalescent COVID-19.

Seattle patients were enrolled during active infection and followed longitudinally. Per the original data handling: Counts of nucleated cells, estimated from reference gene primer amplification, were obtained. Generated by immunoSEQ multiplex PCR, the TCRdb table keeps only in-frame clones and is missing some. From that table come the V and J calls and clone size; the DNA was used to work out D and trimming. Among fewer than 300,000 clones listed, just under 90% were seen once. There are 18 residues in the CDR3. CDR1 and CDR2 from the germline V gene are MNHNS and SASEGT. V trimming: 1 base; J trimming: 5 bases; junction bases outside the gene matches: 13.

This receptor was taken from a woman aged 50 to 65 with COVID-19, enrolled during active disease. The rearrangement uses TRBV6-1 and TRBJ1-5, with 8 bases matching TRBD1. Sequenced material: peripheral blood. Here the CDR3 DNA reads TGTGCCAGCAGTGAAGATCTGCAGGGGGCAAAACGGGATCAGCCCCAGCATTTT. Translation: CASSEDLQGAKRDQPQHF.